This TCR beta chain was found in a study of cytomegalovirus exposure and HLA in healthy donors. The PCR ran on 60 Vbeta and 13 Jbeta primers. Profiling relied on immunoSEQ multiplex PCR, and the TCRdb table lists in-frame clones only, not all of them. The sample shows about 97,000 clones, around 75% of them seen only once. Notes on the study in general: A classifier reportedly called cytomegalovirus status with high sensitivity and specificity.

Details on this clone: Its antigen remains unknown.

This sequence originates from a middle-aged man in good health and CMV-seronegative. The source material was PBMCs.

Here the CDR3 DNA reads TGTGCCAGCAGCCAGTACTACCTGGCGAACACTGAAGCTTTCTTT. Translated, it gives CASSQYYLANTEAFF. The rearrangement uses TRBV5-6 and TRBJ1-1; D is unresolved. Germline CDR1 is SGHDT and CDR2 is YYEEEE. This CDR3 is built from 15 residues. The ends were cut back, 4 bases at V and 1 base at J, with 14 bases in the middle.